The clone carrying this TCR beta chain appeared a single time. TCRdb's copy holds only in-frame clones and misses some; the assay was immunoSEQ multiplex PCR. The data show about 120,000 clones, 70% to 90% seen once. This sample is part of a study of cytomegalovirus exposure and HLA in healthy donors. The CDR3 is made up of 12 amino acids. The junction had 7 bases not matched to a gene; V was cut back by 4 bases and J by 11 bases. The germline gives CDR1 SNHLY, CDR2 FYNNEI. The sequenced sample was PBMCs. This TCR came from a woman between 18 and 29 years old in good health and CMV-seropositive. The V gene is TRBV2, the J gene TRBJ1-1, with 7 bases that match TRBD1. CDR3 region: CASSVATGRAFF. The CDR3 DNA follows: TGTGCCAGCAGTGTCGCGACAGGGAGGGCTTTCTTT.